This T cell receptor (beta chain) emerged from a study of CD8+CD57+ T cells in acquired aplastic anemia. This clonotype has just a few counts. Its target is unknown. Study-wide points: Patients and controls shared about 27 CD8+ CDR3 sequences.

The V gene end was trimmed by 3 bases and the J gene end by 2 bases; junction bases not matched to a gene: 12. Germline V gene data show CDR1 as WNHNN and CDR2 as SYGVQD (reference sequence). This CDR3 has 17 residues. Investigators profiled TCR beta VDJ and CDR3 from genomic DNA template. TCRdb analysed the reads with MiXCR anew, one entry per CDR3 protein. There are about 160,000 distinct CDR3 sequences in the sample; 40% to 50% occur only once, and more than 30% lies in the top ten. Only patients with CD8+CD57+ cell expansion on flow cytometry were chosen for sequencing. Blood samples were obtained from patients who had received no prior therapy.

The sequenced sample was sorted CD4+, CD8+, or CD8+CD57+ T cells (not recorded which) from PBMCs. The receptor comes from a human donor with aplastic anemia. The rearrangement uses TRBV10-1 and TRBJ2-7, with TRBD1 identical over 8 bases. For the CDR3, the DNA is TGCGCCAGCAGTGATTCGTGGGGATCGGGACAGGCCTACGAGCAGTACTTC. Translating gives CASSDSWGSGQAYEQYF.